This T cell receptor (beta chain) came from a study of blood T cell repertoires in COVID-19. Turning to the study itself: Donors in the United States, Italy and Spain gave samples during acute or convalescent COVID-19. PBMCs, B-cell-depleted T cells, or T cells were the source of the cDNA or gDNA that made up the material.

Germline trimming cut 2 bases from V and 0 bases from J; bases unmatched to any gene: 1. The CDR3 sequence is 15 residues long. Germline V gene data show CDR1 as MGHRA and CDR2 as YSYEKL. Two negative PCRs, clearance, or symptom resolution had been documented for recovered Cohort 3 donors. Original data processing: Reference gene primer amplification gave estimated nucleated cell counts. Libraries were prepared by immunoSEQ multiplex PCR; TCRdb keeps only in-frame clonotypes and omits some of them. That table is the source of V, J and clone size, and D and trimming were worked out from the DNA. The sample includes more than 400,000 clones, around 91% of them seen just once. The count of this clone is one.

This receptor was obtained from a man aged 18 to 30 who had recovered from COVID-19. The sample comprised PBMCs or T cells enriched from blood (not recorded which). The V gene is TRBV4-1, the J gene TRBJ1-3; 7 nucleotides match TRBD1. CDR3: CASSQRDSSGNTIYF. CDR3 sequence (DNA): TGCGCCAGCAGCCAACGGGACAGCTCTGGAAACACCATATATTTT.